This TCR beta chain comes out of a study of T-cell reconstitution after alpha-beta-depleted transplantation in children. Preparation of the TCRbeta library was carried out with unique molecular identifiers. TCRdb itself ran the PCR reads through MiXCR, one entry per CDR3 protein. The data show approximately 400,000 distinct CDR3 sequences, with under 13% seen just once and nearly 5.5% held by the top ten. Per the germline V gene, CDR1 is SSHAT and CDR2 is FNYEAQ (reference sequence). CDR3 length: 14 amino acids. The rearrangement joins TRBV7-7 to TRBJ2-7; maybe TRBD1 (6 bases). This TCR was sampled from a human donor who donated a stem cell graft to a child with acute myeloid leukemia. The starting material was PBMCs from the stem cell graft donor, obtained from the stem cell graft. CDR3 nucleotides: TGTGCTAGCACTCCTGTGGGGGCCGACTACGAGCAGTACGTC. Its translation is CASTPVGADYEQYV.